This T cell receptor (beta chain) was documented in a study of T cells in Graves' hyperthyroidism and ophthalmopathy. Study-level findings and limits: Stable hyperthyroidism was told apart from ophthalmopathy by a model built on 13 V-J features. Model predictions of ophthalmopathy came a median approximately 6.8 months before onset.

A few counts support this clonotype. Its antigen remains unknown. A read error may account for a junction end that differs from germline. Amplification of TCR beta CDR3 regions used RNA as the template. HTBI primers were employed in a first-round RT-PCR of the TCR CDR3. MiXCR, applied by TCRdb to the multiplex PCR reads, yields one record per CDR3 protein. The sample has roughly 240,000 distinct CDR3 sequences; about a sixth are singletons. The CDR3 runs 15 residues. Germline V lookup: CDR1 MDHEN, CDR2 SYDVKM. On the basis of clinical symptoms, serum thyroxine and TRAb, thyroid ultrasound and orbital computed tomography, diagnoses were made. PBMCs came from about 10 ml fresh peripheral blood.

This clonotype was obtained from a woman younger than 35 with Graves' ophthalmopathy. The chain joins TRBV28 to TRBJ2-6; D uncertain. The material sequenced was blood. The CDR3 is CACSFEHSGANVLTF. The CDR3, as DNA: TGTGCCTGCAGTTTTGAGCACTCTGGGGCCAACGTCCTGACTTTC.